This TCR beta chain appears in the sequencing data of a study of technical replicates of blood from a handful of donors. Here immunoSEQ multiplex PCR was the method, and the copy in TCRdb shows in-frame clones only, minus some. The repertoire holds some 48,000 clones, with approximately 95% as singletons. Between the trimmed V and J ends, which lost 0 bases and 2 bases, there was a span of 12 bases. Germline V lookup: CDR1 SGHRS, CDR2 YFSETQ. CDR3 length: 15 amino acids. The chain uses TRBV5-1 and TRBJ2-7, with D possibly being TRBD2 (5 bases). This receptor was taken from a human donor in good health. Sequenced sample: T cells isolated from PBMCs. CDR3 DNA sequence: TGCGCCAGCAGCTTGGAGGCAAGAGGGACCTACGAGCAGTACTTC. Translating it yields CASSLEARGTYEQYF.